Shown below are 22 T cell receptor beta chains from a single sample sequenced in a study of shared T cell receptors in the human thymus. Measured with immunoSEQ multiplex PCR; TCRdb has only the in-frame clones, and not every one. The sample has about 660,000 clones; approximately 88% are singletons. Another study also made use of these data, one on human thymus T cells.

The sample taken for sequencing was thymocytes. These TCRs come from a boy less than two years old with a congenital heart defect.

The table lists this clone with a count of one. The CDR3 DNA reads as TGTGCCAGCAGCCCCCCGTCGAGTCCGTCGGGTAGCGGGAGGGCCGCAGATACGCAGTATTTT. This translates into CASSPPSSPSGSGRAADTQYF. V and J are TRBV7-6 and TRBJ2-3; 11 positions match TRBD2. CDR3 length equals 21 residues. Germline V CDR1 and CDR2: SGHVS, FNYEAQ. The trim removed 5 bases at V and 4 bases at J, leaving 23 bases unmatched.

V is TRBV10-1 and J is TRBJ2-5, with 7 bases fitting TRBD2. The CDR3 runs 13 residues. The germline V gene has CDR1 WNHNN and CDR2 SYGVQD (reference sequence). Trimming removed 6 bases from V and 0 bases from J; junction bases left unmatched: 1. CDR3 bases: TGCGCCAGCAGCACTAGCGACCAAGAGACCCAGTACTTC. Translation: CASSTSDQETQYF.

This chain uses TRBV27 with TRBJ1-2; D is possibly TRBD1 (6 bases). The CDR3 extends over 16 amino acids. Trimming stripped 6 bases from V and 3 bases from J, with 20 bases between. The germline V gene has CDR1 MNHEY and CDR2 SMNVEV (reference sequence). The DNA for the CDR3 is TGTGCCAGCAGCCCCCTGGGGGCCCCTCTGGACTATGGCTACACCTTC. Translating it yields CASSPLGAPLDYGYTF.

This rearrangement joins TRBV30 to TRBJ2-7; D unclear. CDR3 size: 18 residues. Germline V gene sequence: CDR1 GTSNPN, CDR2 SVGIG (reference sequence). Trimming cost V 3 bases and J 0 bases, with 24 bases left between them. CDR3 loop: CAWRRRLVETRSSYEQYF. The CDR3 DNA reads TGTGCCTGGAGAAGGCGGCTTGTAGAGACTCGAAGCTCCTACGAGCAGTACTTC.

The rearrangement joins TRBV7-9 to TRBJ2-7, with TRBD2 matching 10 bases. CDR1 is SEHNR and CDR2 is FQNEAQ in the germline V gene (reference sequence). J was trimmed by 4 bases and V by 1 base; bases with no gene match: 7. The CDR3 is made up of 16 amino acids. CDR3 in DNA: TGTGCCAGCAGCTTAGTTGCTAGCGGGAGCCAGTACGAGCAGTACTTC. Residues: CASSLVASGSQYEQYF.

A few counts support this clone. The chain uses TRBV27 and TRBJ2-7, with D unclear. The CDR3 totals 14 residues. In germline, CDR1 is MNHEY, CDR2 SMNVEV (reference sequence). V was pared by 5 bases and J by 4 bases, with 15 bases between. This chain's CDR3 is CASSSTSEIYEQYF. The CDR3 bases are TGTGCCAGCAGTAGTACCTCAGAAATTTACGAGCAGTACTTC.

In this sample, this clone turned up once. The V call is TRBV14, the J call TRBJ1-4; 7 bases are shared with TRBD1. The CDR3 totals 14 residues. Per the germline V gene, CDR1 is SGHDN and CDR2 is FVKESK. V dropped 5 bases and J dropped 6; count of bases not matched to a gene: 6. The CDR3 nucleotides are TGTGCCAGCAGCGAGGACAGGCCCTATGAAAAACTGTTTTTT. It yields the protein CASSEDRPYEKLFF.

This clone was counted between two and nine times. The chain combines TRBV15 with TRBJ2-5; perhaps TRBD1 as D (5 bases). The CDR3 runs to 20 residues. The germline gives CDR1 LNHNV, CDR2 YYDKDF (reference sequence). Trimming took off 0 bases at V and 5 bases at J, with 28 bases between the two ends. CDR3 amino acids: CATSRDFTRNPTGPGETQYF. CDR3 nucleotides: TGTGCCACCAGCAGAGATTTCACACGAAACCCTACCGGGCCAGGGGAGACCCAGTACTTC.

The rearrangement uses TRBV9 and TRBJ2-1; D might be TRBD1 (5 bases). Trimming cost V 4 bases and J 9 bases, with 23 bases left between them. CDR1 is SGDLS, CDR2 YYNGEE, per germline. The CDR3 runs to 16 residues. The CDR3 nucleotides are TGTGCCAGCAGCATAATGGACAAATACAATTCAGGTGAGCAGTTCTTC. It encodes CASSIMDKYNSGEQFF.

CDR3: CASSHTGTSEYNEQFF. DNA of the CDR3: TGCGCCAGCAGCCATACCGGGACTAGCGAATACAATGAGCAGTTCTTC. V gene TRBV5-1 combines with J gene TRBJ2-1; 10 bases agree with TRBD2. The CDR3 spans 16 residues. Germline values: CDR1 SGHRS, CDR2 YFSETQ. Trimming removed 4 bases from V and 4 bases from J; junction bases left unmatched: 8.

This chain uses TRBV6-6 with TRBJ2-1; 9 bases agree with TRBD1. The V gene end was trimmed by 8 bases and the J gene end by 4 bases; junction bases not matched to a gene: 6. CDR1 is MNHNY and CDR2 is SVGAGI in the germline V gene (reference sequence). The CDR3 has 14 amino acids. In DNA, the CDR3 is TGTGCCAGCGTCCGGGACAGGGCTTACAATGAGCAGTTCTTC. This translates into CASVRDRAYNEQFF.

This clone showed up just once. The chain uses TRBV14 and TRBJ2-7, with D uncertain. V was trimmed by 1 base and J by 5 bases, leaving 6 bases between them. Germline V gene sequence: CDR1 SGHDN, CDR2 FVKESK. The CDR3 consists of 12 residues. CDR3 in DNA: TGTGCCAGCAGCCAAGTTTCCAACGAGCAGTACTTC. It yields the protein CASSQVSNEQYF.

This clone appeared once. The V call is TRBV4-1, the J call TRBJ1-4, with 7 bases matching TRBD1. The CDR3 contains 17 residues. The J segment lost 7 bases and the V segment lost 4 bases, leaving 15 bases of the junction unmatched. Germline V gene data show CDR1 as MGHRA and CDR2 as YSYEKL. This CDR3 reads CASSLKTQGTAAEKLFF. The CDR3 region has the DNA TGCGCCAGCAGCCTCAAAACGCAGGGGACAGCGGCTGAAAAACTGTTTTTT.

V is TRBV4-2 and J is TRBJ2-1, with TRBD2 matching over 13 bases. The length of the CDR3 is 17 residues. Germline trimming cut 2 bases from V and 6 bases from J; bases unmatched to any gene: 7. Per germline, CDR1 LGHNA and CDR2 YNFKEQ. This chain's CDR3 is CASSQPLGLAGINEQFF. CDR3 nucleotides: TGTGCCAGCAGCCAACCATTGGGACTAGCGGGAATCAATGAGCAGTTCTTC.

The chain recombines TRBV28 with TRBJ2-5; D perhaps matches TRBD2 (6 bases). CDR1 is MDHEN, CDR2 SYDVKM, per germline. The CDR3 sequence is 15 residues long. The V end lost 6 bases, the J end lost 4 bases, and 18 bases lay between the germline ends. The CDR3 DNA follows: TGTGCCAGCAGCCTAGGGGCCCAGGGAGGAGAGACCCAGTACTTC. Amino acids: CASSLGAQGGETQYF.

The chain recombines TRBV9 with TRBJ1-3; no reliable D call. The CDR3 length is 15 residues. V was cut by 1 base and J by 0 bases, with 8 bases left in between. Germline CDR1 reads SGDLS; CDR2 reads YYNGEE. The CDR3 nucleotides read TGTGCCAGCAGCGTAACAGCCATCTCTGGAAACACCATATATTTT. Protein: CASSVTAISGNTIYF.

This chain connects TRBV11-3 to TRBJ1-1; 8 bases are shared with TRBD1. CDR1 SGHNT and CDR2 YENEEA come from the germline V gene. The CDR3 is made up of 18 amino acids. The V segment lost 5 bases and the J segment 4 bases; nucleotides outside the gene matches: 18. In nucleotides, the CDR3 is TGTGCCAGCAGCCGGATCGACAGGGGAGTAATGGCGTGCACTGAAGCTTTCTTT. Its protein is CASSRIDRGVMACTEAFF.

The CDR3: CASTGRDTEAFF. CDR3 DNA sequence: TGTGCCAGTACCGGCAGGGACACTGAAGCTTTCTTT. The chain has TRBV19 and TRBJ1-1, with D tentatively TRBD1 (5 bases). Deletions cut 7 bases from V and 3 bases from J, with 9 bases between. Germline CDR1 reads LNHDA; CDR2 reads SQIVND (reference sequence). There are 12 residues in the CDR3. The full variable domain, with the rest looked up from reference TRBV19 and TRBJ1-1, is DGGITQSPKYLFRKEGQNVTLSCEQNLNHDAMYWYRQDPGQGLRLIYYSQIVNDFQKGDIAEGYSVSREKKESFPLTVTSAQKNPTAFYLCASTGRDTEAFFGQGTRLTVV.

CDR3 in amino acids: CASSLGGAHNTEAFF. As DNA, the CDR3 is TGTGCCAGCAGCTTAGGGGGCGCCCACAACACTGAAGCTTTCTTT. The chain is built from TRBV7-9 and TRBJ1-1; D might be TRBD1 (5 bases). Trimming removed 1 base at V and 2 bases at J, with 11 bases between. Germline V gene sequence: CDR1 SEHNR, CDR2 FQNEAQ (reference sequence). This CDR3 is 15 amino acids long.

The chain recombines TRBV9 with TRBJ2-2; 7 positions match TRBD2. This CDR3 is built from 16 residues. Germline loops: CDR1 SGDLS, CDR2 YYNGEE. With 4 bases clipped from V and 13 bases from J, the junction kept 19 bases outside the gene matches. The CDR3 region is CASSLTTTSRGIGLFF. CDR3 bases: TGTGCCAGCAGCCTCACAACGACTAGCCGGGGAATAGGGCTGTTTTTT.

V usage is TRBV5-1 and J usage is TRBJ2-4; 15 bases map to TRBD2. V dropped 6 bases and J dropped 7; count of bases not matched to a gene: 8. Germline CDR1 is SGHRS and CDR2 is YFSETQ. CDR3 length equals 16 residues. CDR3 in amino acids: CASMTGGTSGRNIQYF. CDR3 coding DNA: TGCGCCAGCATGACGGGCGGGACTAGCGGGAGGAACATTCAGTACTTC.

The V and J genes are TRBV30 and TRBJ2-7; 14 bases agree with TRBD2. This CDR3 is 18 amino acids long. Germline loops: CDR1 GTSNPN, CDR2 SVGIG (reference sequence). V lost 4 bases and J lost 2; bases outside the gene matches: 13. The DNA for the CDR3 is TGTGCCTGGACCAGGACTAGCGGGAGGATATTCAAGGCCTACGAGCAGTACTTC. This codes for CAWTRTSGRIFKAYEQYF.